The 26 T cell receptor beta chains presented below share a single source sample, sequenced in a study of CD8+CD57+ T cells in acquired aplastic anemia. TCR beta VDJ combinations and CDR3 sequences were profiled from genomic DNA. TCRdb used MiXCR to reprocess the reads, holding one entry per CDR3 protein. The sample carries hundreds of thousands of distinct CDR3 sequences, about 70% recorded once. Sample: sorted CD4+, CD8+, or CD8+CD57+ T cells (not recorded which) from PBMCs. Source of these receptors: a human donor in good health, serving as a control.

The chain links TRBV20-1 to TRBJ2-3; tentatively, D is TRBD1 (5 bases). The CDR3 spans 12 residues. Trimming removed 3 bases at V and 6 bases at J, with 10 bases between. Germline CDR1 DFQATT, CDR2 SNEGSKA (reference sequence). CDR3 in amino acids: CSARHSGDTQYF. The DNA for the CDR3 is TGCAGTGCTAGGCACTCAGGGGATACGCAGTATTTT.

This clonotype was detected ten times or more. The chain joins TRBV5-5 to TRBJ1-6; D gene ambiguous. Germline V gene sequence: CDR1 SGHKS, CDR2 YYEKEE (reference sequence). V was pared by 4 bases and J by 8 bases, with 16 bases between. CDR3 size: 15 residues. The CDR3 sequence is CASSPLEWEDSPLHF. The CDR3 region has the DNA TGTGCCAGCAGCCCACTCGAGTGGGAAGATTCACCCCTCCACTTT.

For this clonotype: Given the absence of the conserved phenylalanine or tryptophan at the CDR3 end, a read error is likely. The limits of the CDR3 on the DNA are not certain, so only TCRdb's listed CDR3 is given. This chain's CDR3 is CASSLGAGIGALS. This rearrangement joins TRBV7-2 to TRBJ1-1. Germline V gene data show CDR1 as SGHTA and CDR2 as FQGNSA. The CDR3 spans 13 residues, counting both ends.

The genes are TRBV7-3 and TRBJ1-1; no firm D call. V lost 6 bases and J lost 8, with 19 bases in between. CDR1 is SGHTA, CDR2 FQGTGA, per germline. The CDR3 loop spans 14 amino acids. The CDR3, as DNA: TGTGCCAGCAGGCCATACGCGAACTATGGCGAAGCTTTCTTT. Translated: CASRPYANYGEAFF.

This clonotype was seen just once. This sequence may be a read error, since a much larger clone differs from it by one base. The V call is TRBV6-5, the J call TRBJ2-2; D is possibly TRBD2 (5 bases). In germline, CDR1 is MNHEY, CDR2 SVGAGI. The CDR3 covers 16 residues. CDR3 sequence (DNA): TGTACCAGCAGTTACGAGAGGGTTTCGTCCACCGGGGAGCTGTTTTTT. Translating it yields CTSSYERVSSTGELFF.

This rearrangement joins TRBV7-9 to TRBJ1-4; D may be TRBD1 (5 bases). Trimming removed 5 bases at V and 11 bases at J, with 21 bases between. The CDR3 runs to 15 residues. Germline V gives CDR1 SEHNR, CDR2 FQNEAQ (reference sequence). CDR3 sequence: CASSHPGRGLAKLFF. The CDR3 DNA follows: TGTGCCAGCAGCCATCCGGGACGCGGTCTTGCCAAACTGTTTTTT.

As for this clonotype: One end of the junction fails to match germline, which may point to a read error. The V call is TRBV19, the J call TRBJ1-1, with D perhaps matching TRBD1 (6 bases). Germline CDR1 reads LNHDA; CDR2 reads SQIVND (reference sequence). The CDR3 has 13 residues. The CDR3 DNA reads TGTGCCAGTAATGTCTTTGGGGGCACTGGAGCTTTCTTT. Translated: CASNVFGGTGAFF. Full variable domain (outside the CDR3, taken from reference TRBV19 and TRBJ1-1): DGGITQSPKYLFRKEGQNVTLSCEQNLNHDAMYWYRQDPGQGLRLIYYSQIVNDFQKGDIAEGYSVSREKKESFPLTVTSAQKNPTAFYLCASNVFGGTGAFFGQGTRLTVV.

For this clonotype: The final CDR3 position lacks the conserved phenylalanine or tryptophan, pointing to a likely read error. It is unclear where the CDR3 begins or ends on the DNA, so no DNA is shown, and the CDR3 is as TCRdb lists it. The chain couples TRBV15 to TRBJ1-2; the table names TRBD1, a call not compared with the DNA. CDR1 and CDR2 (germline): LNHNV, YYDKDF (reference sequence). The CDR3 comprises 14 residues, both ends counted. The chain's CDR3 is CATSIERHDGGNTI.

This chain joins TRBV20-1 and TRBJ1-1, with 7 bases matching TRBD1. The germline V gene encodes CDR1 DFQATT and CDR2 SNEGSKA (reference sequence). The CDR3 is 14 residues long. J gave up 6 bases and V 8 bases, and 15 bases lay outside the gene matches. CDR3 in DNA: TGCAGTTCGCATAGACAGGGAAAAAGAGCTGAAGCTTTCTTT. Its translation: CSSHRQGKRAEAFF.

This clonotype was picked up a small number of times. This may stem from a read error, because a much larger clone lies one nucleotide away. The V and J genes are TRBV6-6 and TRBJ2-7; no firm D call. The CDR3 extends over 12 amino acids. Germline-derived CDR1 and CDR2 are MNHNY and SVGAGI (reference sequence). In DNA, the CDR3 is TGTGCCAGCAGTTACTCGCCCCAGAAGCAGTGCTTC. Amino acids: CASSYSPQKQCF.

The chain combines TRBV4-1 with TRBJ1-6; 7 positions match TRBD1. J gave up 7 bases and V 3 bases, and 15 bases lay outside the gene matches. The CDR3 length is 18 residues. Germline V CDR1 and CDR2: MGHRA, YSYEKL. This CDR3 reads CASSQTMTPGQVNSPLHF. Here the CDR3 DNA reads TGCGCCAGCAGCCAGACTATGACCCCCGGACAGGTGAATTCACCCCTCCACTTT.

This chain joins TRBV20-1 and TRBJ1-2; D not certain. Germline V CDR1 and CDR2: DFQATT, SNEGSKA (reference sequence). This CDR3 contains 13 residues. V shed 3 bases and J shed 4 bases, with 12 bases lying between them. This chain's CDR3 is CSASRRISYGYTF. The CDR3, as DNA: TGCAGTGCTAGCCGGAGAATTAGCTATGGCTACACCTTC.

Of note for this clonotype: The CDR3 does not close with the conserved phenylalanine or tryptophan, likely indicating a read error. The DNA is left out, because the CDR3 cannot be placed on it with certainty; the CDR3 is given as TCRdb lists it. The chain is built from TRBV9 and TRBJ1-2; TRBD1, as called in the table, went unchecked against the DNA. CDR1 is SGDLS, CDR2 YYNGEE, per germline. From its first to its last residue, the CDR3 has 13 amino acids. The CDR3 sequence: CASSVERQGAENI.

The chain is built from TRBV20-1 and TRBJ2-1; D uncertain. Germline lookup yields CDR1 DFQATT and CDR2 SNEGSKA (reference sequence). This CDR3 contains 11 residues. The germline V and J ends were trimmed by 4 bases and 15 bases, with 16 bases remaining between them. The CDR3 DNA reads as TGCAGTGCTACCCCGTCGACCGGCTGGTTCTTC. It encodes CSATPSTGWFF.

This clonotype was found many times. The J gene is TRBJ2-7, the V gene TRBV5-1, with 7 bases matching TRBD1. Trimming removed 4 bases from V and 4 bases from J; junction bases left unmatched: 11. The CDR3 totals 15 residues. Germline values: CDR1 SGHRS, CDR2 YFSETQ. CDR3 bases: TGCGCCAGCAGCAGGGAACCGGGACAGCATTACGAGCAGTACTTC. Translation: CASSREPGQHYEQYF.

This clonotype was recorded once. The chain employs TRBV9 and TRBJ2-7; perhaps TRBD2 as D (6 bases). The germline gives CDR1 SGDLS, CDR2 YYNGEE. V lost 3 bases and J lost 10, with 26 bases in between. This CDR3 has 16 amino acids. In DNA form, the CDR3 reads TGTGCCAGCAGCGACGTGCTCGGGGCAATGCGGGGTTCCCAGTACTTC. This sequence encodes CASSDVLGAMRGSQYF.

This clonotype was recorded at least ten times. This chain uses TRBV20-1 with TRBJ2-3, with a weak D call TRBD1 (5 bases). Per the germline V gene, CDR1 is DFQATT and CDR2 is SNEGSKA (reference sequence). Trimming removed 0 bases from V and 0 bases from J, with 16 bases in between. The CDR3 contains 17 residues. The CDR3 DNA reads as TGCAGTGCTAGAGATCTGTCGTCAGGGTTTAGCACAGATACGCAGTATTTT. Amino acids: CSARDLSSGFSTDTQYF.

Concerning this clonotype itself: Given the absence of the conserved phenylalanine or tryptophan at the CDR3 end, a read error is likely. The DNA is left out, because the CDR3 cannot be placed on it with certainty; the CDR3 is given as TCRdb lists it. The CDR3 loop reads CASSEGQAGQPQHFV. This sequence joins TRBV19 and TRBJ2-1; the listed D gene, TRBD1, was not tested against the DNA. The CDR3 is 15 amino acids long, termini counted. Germline loops: CDR1 LNHDA, CDR2 SQIVND (reference sequence).

CDR3 in amino acids: CASSVRESGTQYF. The CDR3, as DNA: TGCGCCAGCAGCGTACGCGAATCGGGGACCCAGTACTTC. The chain is built from TRBV5-1 and TRBJ2-5; no reliable D call. The germline CDR1 and CDR2 sequences are SGHRS and YFSETQ. CDR3 length equals 13 residues. V was trimmed by 4 bases and J by 7 bases, leaving 14 bases between them.

This rearrangement joins TRBV5-5 to TRBJ2-7; 9 nucleotides align to TRBD1. The CDR3 spans 15 residues. Germline lookup yields CDR1 SGHKS and CDR2 YYEKEE (reference sequence). J was trimmed by 4 bases and V by 4 bases; bases with no gene match: 9. CDR3 amino acids: CASSPDDRGMYEQYV. CDR3 DNA: TGTGCCAGCAGCCCGGATGACAGGGGGATGTACGAGCAGTACGTC.

This clonotype turned up a few times. The V gene is TRBV12-3 or TRBV12-4, the J gene TRBJ2-7, with 9 bases aligning to TRBD2. Trimming took 3 bases from V and 0 from J; bases not matched to a gene: 3. The CDR3 sequence is 15 residues long. CDR3: CASSLTSGLSYEQYF. CDR3 bases: TGTGCCAGCAGTTTGACTAGCGGCCTCTCCTACGAGCAGTACTTC.

V and J are TRBV12-3 or TRBV12-4 and TRBJ2-1; no clear D. The CDR3 covers 12 residues. V lost 3 bases and J lost 4, with 4 bases in between. CDR3 sequence: CASSLDYNEQFF. CDR3 DNA sequence: TGTGCCAGCAGTTTGGATTACAATGAGCAGTTCTTC.

The V call is TRBV6-4, the J call TRBJ2-7; a possible D gene is TRBD1 (6 bases). With 7 bases removed from V and 5 bases from J, the gap between germline ends came to 18 bases. Germline lookup yields CDR1 MRHNA and CDR2 SNTAGT. This CDR3 spans 14 amino acids. The CDR3 protein is CASTPPYRVHEQYF. The CDR3 coding sequence is TGTGCCAGCACCCCGCCCTACAGGGTACACGAGCAGTACTTC.

This clonotype was observed a handful of times. This chain connects TRBV10-2 to TRBJ1-1; D gene uncertain. In germline, CDR1 is WSHSY, CDR2 SAAADI. This CDR3 comprises 12 residues. Trimming pared 6 bases from V and 1 base from J, leaving 6 bases between. CDR3 residues: CASRWGNTEAFF. The CDR3 nucleotides are TGCGCCAGCAGATGGGGGAACACTGAAGCTTTCTTT.

The chain couples TRBV7-2 to TRBJ2-7; tentative D call: TRBD2 (5 bases). Germline V gene sequence: CDR1 SGHTA, CDR2 FQGNSA. The CDR3 has 14 residues. Deletions cut 5 bases from V and 5 bases from J, with 16 bases between. The CDR3, as DNA: TGTGCCAGCAGCCGGGGATATGGCGGAGACGAGCAGTACTTC. The encoded protein is CASSRGYGGDEQYF.

Of note for this clonotype: It is likely a read error, because the conserved phenylalanine at the end of the CDR3 is missing. This chain uses TRBV10-1 with TRBJ1-4, with a weak D call TRBD1 (5 bases). CDR1 WNHNN and CDR2 SYGVQD come from the germline V gene (reference sequence). CDR3 length equals 17 residues. The DNA of the CDR3 is TGCGCCAGCAGTGCTCAAGGGACCGCGGCAACGAATGAAAAACTGTTTCTT. Residues: CASSAQGTAATNEKLFL.